The 30 T cell receptor beta chains below all came from one sample that was sequenced in a study of blood T cell repertoires in COVID-19 (dated by TCRdb to 2020 to 2022). Library prep was done by the immunoSEQ multiplex PCR assay. TCRdb re-hosts the immuneACCESS table, in-frame sequences only. Its copies lack some clones; in the studies checked, an unresolved V gene accounts for under half of them, and the cause for the rest is not known. This sample is represented by about 140,000 clones; 75% to 90% of them were singletons. The top ten clones comprise about 5.1% of the sample. The sample comprised peripheral blood. These receptors were taken from a human donor in a cohort sampled during active COVID-19.

The chain is built from TRBV6-5 and TRBJ1-1; tentatively, D is TRBD1 (5 bases). Germline CDR1 is MNHEY and CDR2 is SVGAGI. This CDR3 region has 15 residues. Trimming removed 6 bases from V and 4 bases from J, with 18 bases in between. The CDR3 spells CASRPRIGVATEAFF. The DNA for the CDR3 is TGTGCCAGCAGACCACGAATAGGGGTGGCCACTGAAGCTTTCTTT.

The chain links TRBV2 to TRBJ2-4; 7 bases align to TRBD2. Trimming at V came to 6 bases and at J to 15 bases, leaving 20 bases not matched to a gene. Germline CDR1 reads SNHLY; CDR2 reads FYNNEI. This CDR3 region has 15 residues. CDR3 residues: CASSRSGAAGPLVYF. The CDR3, as DNA: TGTGCCAGCAGCAGAAGCGGGGCGGCAGGGCCACTTGTGTACTTC.

The V call is TRBV18, the J call TRBJ2-1, with D perhaps matching TRBD1 (6 bases). V gave up 0 bases and J gave up 4 bases, with 10 bases separating them. From germline, CDR1 is KGHSH and CDR2 LQKENI. This CDR3 region has 15 residues. The CDR3 protein is CASSPPGTTYNEQFF. DNA for the CDR3: TGTGCCAGCTCACCACCGGGGACAACTTACAATGAGCAGTTCTTC.

The chain links TRBV5-4 to TRBJ2-3; 11 bases agree with TRBD2. CDR1 and CDR2 from the germline V gene are SGHNT and YYREEE (reference sequence). J was trimmed by 4 bases and V by 5 bases; bases with no gene match: 6. The CDR3 sequence is 15 residues long. CDR3 bases: TGTGCCAGCAGGCCGGGACTAGCGGACGCAGATACGCAGTATTTT. This codes for CASRPGLADADTQYF.

V is TRBV18 and J is TRBJ1-1, with TRBD1 matching 8 bases. Germline V lookup: CDR1 KGHSH, CDR2 LQKENI. There are 19 residues in the CDR3. Trimming took 3 bases from V and 7 from J; bases not matched to a gene: 22. This chain's CDR3 is CASSPRGTGESSNTLEAFF. In DNA, the CDR3 is TGTGCCAGCTCACCCCGAGGGACAGGAGAGTCGAGCAATACACTTGAAGCTTTCTTT.

The V call is TRBV3-1 (or the pseudogene TRBV3-2), the J call TRBJ2-1; 11 bases line up with TRBD2. Trimming cost V 2 bases and J 4 bases; bases outside gene matches: 7. The germline V gene has CDR1 LGHDT and CDR2 YNNKEL (reference sequence). CDR3 length: 17 residues. The CDR3 DNA sequence: TGTGCCAGCAGCCAAATAGCGGGAGGGTCCTTGTACAATGAGCAGTTCTTC. Amino acid sequence: CASSQIAGGSLYNEQFF.

The chain carries TRBV3-1 (or the pseudogene TRBV3-2) and TRBJ1-2; D unclear. Germline CDR1 and CDR2: LGHDT and YNNKEL (reference sequence). The CDR3 sequence is 12 residues long. The germline V and J ends were trimmed by 1 base and 12 bases, with 12 bases remaining between them. CDR3: CASSQARAGNTF. The CDR3 nucleotides read TGTGCCAGCAGCCAAGCGCGGGCAGGTAACACCTTC.

The V gene is TRBV9, the J gene TRBJ2-3, with D perhaps matching TRBD1 (5 bases). This CDR3 is 16 amino acids long. The germline gives CDR1 SGDLS, CDR2 YYNGEE. V lost 4 bases to trimming and J lost 0 bases, with 15 bases between them. Here the CDR3 reads CASSTRTSSSTDTQYF. The CDR3, as DNA: TGTGCCAGCAGCACTCGGACATCTTCTAGCACAGATACGCAGTATTTT.

The V call is TRBV27, the J call TRBJ2-2, with TRBD2 matching over 11 bases. The CDR3 length is 17 residues. Germline CDR1 and CDR2: MNHEY and SMNVEV (reference sequence). The V and J ends lost 6 bases and 4 bases, in that order; junction bases with no gene match: 10. CDR3 protein: CASSLLLSGGATGELFF. The CDR3 DNA reads TGTGCCAGCAGCCTACTCCTTAGCGGGGGGGCCACCGGGGAGCTGTTTTTT.

This clone was detected a few times. V gene TRBV6-6 combines with J gene TRBJ2-7; possibly TRBD1 for D (6 bases). Trimming removed 6 bases at V and 3 bases at J, with 9 bases between. The CDR3 spans 12 residues. CDR1 is MNHNY and CDR2 is SVGAGI in the germline V gene (reference sequence). The CDR3 sequence is CASSPGHYEQYV. DNA for the CDR3: TGTGCCAGCAGCCCGGGACACTACGAGCAGTACGTC.

The chain couples TRBV6-1 to TRBJ1-5; 7 nucleotides agree with TRBD1. The CDR3 length is 15 residues. J was trimmed by 2 bases and V by 2 bases; bases with no gene match: 3. The germline V gene has CDR1 MNHNS and CDR2 SASEGT. CDR3 protein: CASSEQGEGNQPQHF. In nucleotides, the CDR3 is TGTGCCAGCAGTGAACAGGGGGAGGGCAATCAGCCCCAGCATTTT.

V gene TRBV18 combines with J gene TRBJ2-2; D is possibly TRBD1 (6 bases). The CDR3 has 17 residues. Trimming cost V 1 base and J 0 bases, with 12 bases left between them. Germline assignment: CDR1 KGHSH and CDR2 LQKENI. CDR3 in amino acids: CASSPRRQVTNTGELFF. Written as DNA, the CDR3 is TGTGCCAGCTCACCACGCCGACAGGTGACGAACACCGGGGAGCTGTTTTTT. The full variable domain, its missing parts supplied by reference TRBV18 and TRBJ2-2, is NAGVMQNPRHLVRRRGQEARLRCSPMKGHSHVYWYRQLPEEGLKFMVYLQKENIIDESGMPKERFSAEFPKEGPSILRIQQVVRGDSAAYFCASSPRRQVTNTGELFFGEGSRLTVL.

The V and J genes are TRBV7-9 and TRBJ1-5; D possibly corresponds to TRBD1 (5 bases). The V gene lost 3 bases and the J gene lost 10 bases, with 13 bases spanning the gap. The CDR3 is made up of 13 amino acids. CDR1 is SEHNR, CDR2 FQNEAQ, per germline (reference sequence). CDR3 nucleotides: TGTGCCAGCAGCTTCGGAGTAGGACAACCCCAGCATTTT. It translates to CASSFGVGQPQHF.

This chain joins TRBV10-3 and TRBJ1-4; 7 bases line up with TRBD1. CDR3 length equals 15 residues. V dropped 2 bases and J dropped 10; count of bases not matched to a gene: 10. Germline CDR1 is ENHRY and CDR2 is SYGVKD. The CDR3 is CAISEGTDLSAKLFF. The DNA for the CDR3 is TGTGCCATCAGTGAGGGGACAGACTTGAGTGCAAAACTGTTTTTT.

V gene TRBV10-3 combines with J gene TRBJ2-7, with D tentatively TRBD2 (7 bases). Germline values: CDR1 ENHRY, CDR2 SYGVKD. Trimming took off 8 bases at V and 3 bases at J, with 11 bases between the two ends. The length of the CDR3 is 12 residues. CDR3 bases: TGTGCCATCGGGGGGGGCGGCTACGAGCAGTACGTC. This codes for CAIGGGGYEQYV.

This clone was seen many times. The chain has TRBV29-1 and TRBJ2-5, with D unclear. The CDR3 totals 13 residues. From germline, CDR1 is SQVTM and CDR2 ANQGSEA. V dropped 2 bases and J dropped 5 bases, with 12 bases sitting between them. The CDR3 region has the DNA TGCAGCGTTGAACGACACACGAGTGAGACCCAGTACTTC. Residues: CSVERHTSETQYF. Filled out from reference TRBV29-1 and TRBJ2-5, the complete variable domain reads SAVISQKPSRDICQRGTSLTIQCQVDSQVTMMFWYRQQPGQSLTLIATANQGSEATYESGFVIDKFPISRPNLTFSTLTVSNMSPEDSSIYLCSVERHTSETQYFGPGTRLLVL.

The CDR3 here is CAWEPGRGTYFF. The DNA of the CDR3 is TGTGCCTGGGAACCGGGACGGGGGACTTACTTTTTT. The gene calls are TRBV30 and TRBJ1-4; TRBD1 might be the D (5 bases). CDR1 is GTSNPN and CDR2 is SVGIG in the germline V gene (reference sequence). The CDR3 contains 12 residues. Trimming pared 5 bases from V and 17 bases from J, leaving 21 bases between.

The chain uses TRBV28 and TRBJ1-6; 7 positions match TRBD1. After removal of 5 bases from V and 9 bases from J, the junction contained 13 bases not matched to a gene. CDR3 length: 16 amino acids. The V gene's germline CDR1 is MDHEN and CDR2 SYDVKM. CDR3 in amino acids: CASSLRQGIQSSPLHF. The CDR3 nucleotides read TGTGCCAGCAGTCTACGACAGGGAATTCAAAGTTCACCCCTCCACTTT.

This clone was counted only a few times. This sequence joins TRBV11-2 and TRBJ2-7; 7 bases match TRBD1. This CDR3 is 14 amino acids long. J gave up 2 bases and V 3 bases, and 4 bases lay outside the gene matches. The germline gives CDR1 SGHAT, CDR2 FQNNGV. The CDR3 loop reads CASSFSRGPYEQYV. CDR3 DNA sequence: TGTGCCAGCAGCTTCTCTAGGGGGCCCTACGAGCAGTACGTC.

The CDR3 region is CASSGNRGDTEAFF. CDR3 DNA sequence: TGTGCCAGCAGCGGAAACAGGGGAGACACTGAAGCTTTCTTT. This chain joins TRBV5-4 and TRBJ1-1, with TRBD1 matching over 7 bases. The CDR3 totals 14 residues. Germline CDR1 SGHNT, CDR2 YYREEE (reference sequence). V shed 4 bases and J 3 bases; nucleotides not matched to a gene: 6.

The chain combines TRBV7-8 with TRBJ1-1, with 12 bases matching TRBD1. The CDR3 is 16 residues long. Per germline, CDR1 SGHVS and CDR2 FQNEAQ. Trimming removed 5 bases from V and 4 bases from J; junction bases left unmatched: 8. CDR3 protein: CASSPRDRGLGTEAFF. Written as DNA, the CDR3 is TGTGCCAGCAGCCCACGGGACAGGGGGCTCGGCACTGAAGCTTTCTTT.

A note on this clone: An end of the junction does not agree with germline; a read error may underlie this. The rearrangement joins TRBV3-1 (or the pseudogene TRBV3-2) to TRBJ1-5; D uncertain. From germline, CDR1 is LGHDT and CDR2 YNNKEL (reference sequence). This CDR3 is built from 13 residues. CDR3 loop: CASSKDRNQPQHF. Here the CDR3 DNA reads TGTGCCAGCAGCAAAGACCGTAATCAGCCCCAGCATTTT.

The gene calls are TRBV7-2 and TRBJ1-4; 9 bases line up with TRBD1. Germline assignment: CDR1 SGHTA and CDR2 FQGNSA. The ends lost 5 bases at V and 8 bases at J; junction bases unmatched: 3. The length of the CDR3 is 13 residues. CDR3 sequence: CASSPGTGEKLFF. The CDR3 region has the DNA TGTGCCAGCAGCCCCGGGACAGGGGAAAAACTGTTTTTT.

This clone appeared many times. This sequence joins TRBV16 and TRBJ1-1; D call uncertain. The CDR3 consists of 13 residues. Germline CDR1 reads KGHSY; CDR2 reads FQNENV. V was shortened by 5 bases and J by 8 bases, with 15 bases between the two germline ends. The DNA of the CDR3 is TGTGCCAGCAGCGAAAGTGGGAGGTTGGAAGCTTTCTTT. Its protein is CASSESGRLEAFF. Based on the CDR3 plus reference TRBV16 and TRBJ1-1, the full variable domain is GEEVAQTPKHLVRGEGQKAKLYCAPIKGHSYVFWYQQVLKNEFKFLISFQNENVFDETGMPKERFSAKCLPNSPCSLEIQATKLEDSAVYFCASSESGRLEAFFGQGTRLTVV.

CDR3 bases: TGTGCCAGCAGCTACGGACTAGATACGCAGTATTTT. Residues: CASSYGLDTQYF. The chain recombines TRBV11-2 with TRBJ2-3, with a tentative D call TRBD2 (5 bases). This CDR3 has 12 residues. Germline V gene sequence: CDR1 SGHAT, CDR2 FQNNGV. V was cut by 4 bases and J by 5 bases, with 7 bases left in between.

The CDR3 loop is CAIRTGHDSYEQYF. The DNA of the CDR3 is TGTGCCATCAGAACAGGACACGACTCCTACGAGCAGTACTTC. V is TRBV10-3 and J is TRBJ2-7, with a weak D call TRBD1 (5 bases). The CDR3 covers 14 residues. Germline values: CDR1 ENHRY, CDR2 SYGVKD. Trimming cost V 6 bases and J 0 bases, with 12 bases left between them.

The J gene is TRBJ2-2, the V gene TRBV5-1, with TRBD1 matching over 7 bases. The J segment lost 7 bases and the V segment lost 6 bases, leaving 12 bases of the junction unmatched. Germline values: CDR1 SGHRS, CDR2 YFSETQ. The CDR3 contains 15 residues. The CDR3, as DNA: TGCGCCAGCAACCCAGGGGGTCTTAGTAACGGGGAGCTGTTTTTT. Translation gives CASNPGGLSNGELFF.

This clone was found once. The chain employs TRBV29-1 and TRBJ1-1; the D is unclear. Germline CDR1 is SQVTM and CDR2 is ANQGSEA. The CDR3 contains 12 residues. Trimming stripped 5 bases from V and 7 bases from J, with 14 bases between. CDR3 protein: CSVLSGGREAFF. The CDR3 region has the DNA TGCAGCGTTCTCTCGGGAGGGCGTGAAGCTTTCTTT.

The V gene is TRBV5-1, the J gene TRBJ1-1; TRBD1 agrees at 7 bases. CDR1 is SGHRS and CDR2 is YFSETQ in the germline V gene. The CDR3 extends over 15 amino acids. Trimming took 3 bases from V and 4 from J; bases not matched to a gene: 9. The CDR3 nucleotides are TGCGCCAGCAGCTCGGCAGGGGGGTCGAGCACTGAAGCTTTCTTT. Translated, it gives CASSSAGGSSTEAFF.

The chain combines TRBV6-6 with TRBJ2-2; D not resolved. The CDR3 loop spans 16 amino acids. Looked up from germline, CDR1 is MNHNY and CDR2 is SVGAGI (reference sequence). The V end was cut by 0 bases, the J end by 2 bases, with 10 bases between. The CDR3 loop is CASSYSPGTNTGELFF. The CDR3 DNA sequence: TGTGCCAGCAGTTACTCCCCAGGAACCAACACCGGGGAGCTGTTTTTT.